This TCR beta chain is from a study of cytomegalovirus exposure and HLA in healthy donors. The sample holds one count of this clone. PCR involved 60 Vbeta and 13 Jbeta primers. Method: immunoSEQ multiplex PCR; TCRdb's copy keeps in-frame clones and lacks some. Seen here are some 160,000 clones, around four fifths observed once, and the top ten hold about 1.4%. The receptor was isolated from a woman under 40 in good health and CMV-seronegative. Sequencing was performed on PBMCs.

CDR3 loop: CSVAPGRRYGYTF. The CDR3 DNA reads as TGCAGCGTTGCCCCCGGCAGGCGCTATGGCTACACCTTC. V gene TRBV29-1 combines with J gene TRBJ1-2, with D unresolved. This CDR3 spans 13 amino acids. Trimming removed 4 bases from V and 4 bases from J, with 13 bases in between. From germline, CDR1 is SQVTM and CDR2 ANQGSEA.